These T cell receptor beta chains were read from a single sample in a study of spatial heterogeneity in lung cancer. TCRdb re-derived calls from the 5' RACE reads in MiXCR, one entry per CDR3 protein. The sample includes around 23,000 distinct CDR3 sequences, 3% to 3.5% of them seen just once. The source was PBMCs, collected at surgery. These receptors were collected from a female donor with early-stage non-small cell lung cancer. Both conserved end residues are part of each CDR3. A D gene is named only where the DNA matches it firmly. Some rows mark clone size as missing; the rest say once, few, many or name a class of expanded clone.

CASSSRGVGQNTEAFF | TGTGCCAGCAGCTCAAGGGGGGTGGGGCAGAACACTGAAGCTTTCTTT | TRBV5-8 | . | TRBJ1-1 | many
CASRPTSGRWNTQYF | TGTGCCAGCAGACCAACTAGCGGGAGGTGGAATACGCAGTATTTT | TRBV5-4 | TRBD2 | TRBJ2-3 | many
CASSPGYYLDEQYF | TGCGCCAGCAGCCCAGGTTACTACCTCGACGAGCAGTACTTC | TRBV5-1 | . | TRBJ2-7 | many
CASSGAAGRDTQYF | TGTGCCAGCAGCGGCGCGGCGGGCAGGGATACGCAGTATTTT | TRBV7-2 | . | TRBJ2-3 | .
CSARGSGTIYF | TGCAGTGCTAGGGGCTCGGGCACCATATATTTT | TRBV20-1 | . | TRBJ1-3 | many
CSVVAGGLRETQYF | TGCAGCGTTGTGGCAGGGGGTCTGAGGGAGACCCAGTACTTC | TRBV29-1 | TRBD1 | TRBJ2-5 | many
CASSRLAGVLRGNEQFF | TGTGCCAGCAGCCGGCTAGCGGGAGTGTTAAGGGGCAATGAGCAGTTCTTC | TRBV4-2 | TRBD2 | TRBJ2-1 | many
CASSPPGQPYNEQFF | TGTGCCAGCAGCCCCCCGGGACAGCCCTACAATGAGCAGTTCTTC | TRBV9 | TRBD1 | TRBJ2-1 | many
CAISDPSGRGDTQYF | TGTGCCATCAGTGATCCTAGCGGGAGGGGGGATACGCAGTATTTT | TRBV10-3 | TRBD2 | TRBJ2-3 | many
CAISSGDEKLFF | TGTGCCATCAGTTCAGGGGACGAAAAACTGTTTTTT | TRBV10-3 | . | TRBJ1-4 | many
CASSEANMGAGELFF | TGTGCCAGCAGTGAAGCTAACATGGGCGCCGGGGAGCTGTTTTTT | TRBV6-1 | . | TRBJ2-2 | many
CASSGWQGAPGELFF | TGTGCCAGCAGCGGGTGGCAGGGGGCGCCCGGGGAGCTGTTTTTT | TRBV11-2 | TRBD1 | TRBJ2-2 | few
CASTVTGTLLDEQFF | TGTGCCAGCACTGTAACCGGGACGCTACTCGATGAGCAGTTCTTC | TRBV28 | . | TRBJ2-1 | many
CASSGTSGTNNEQFF | TGTGCCAGCAGCGGGACTAGCGGGACCAACAATGAGCAGTTCTTC | TRBV9 | TRBD2 | TRBJ2-1 | many
CASSGGQRANYGYTF | TGTGCCAGCAGTGGGGGACAGAGAGCTAACTATGGCTACACCTTC | TRBV27 | TRBD1 | TRBJ1-2 | many
CASRSSGANVLTF | TGTGCCAGCCGAAGCTCTGGGGCCAACGTCCTGACTTTC | TRBV25-1 | . | TRBJ2-6 | many
CASSLRLAEIYNEQFF | TGTGCCAGCAGTTTACGGCTAGCGGAGATATACAATGAGCAGTTCTTC | TRBV27 | TRBD2 | TRBJ2-1 | many
CASSPMTLGNEQFF | TGTGCCAGCTCACCCATGACCCTGGGTAATGAGCAGTTCTTC | TRBV18 | . | TRBJ2-1 | .
CSVRGDVWRTEAFF | TGCAGCGTAAGGGGAGATGTCTGGCGGACTGAAGCTTTCTTT | TRBV29-1 | . | TRBJ1-1 | many
CASTRAAPDTGELFF | TGTGCCAGCACCAGGGCAGCTCCGGACACCGGGGAGCTGTTTTTT | TRBV6-5 | . | TRBJ2-2 | many
CASSPTGSPNTGELFF | TGTGCCAGCTCACCCACAGGGAGCCCGAACACCGGGGAGCTGTTTTTT | TRBV18 | . | TRBJ2-2 | many
CASSGEINPYEQYF | TGTGCCAGTAGTGGGGAAATCAACCCTTACGAGCAGTACTTC | TRBV19 | . | TRBJ2-7 | .
CATSSRGEQFF | TGTGCCACCAGTTCCAGGGGTGAGCAGTTCTTC | TRBV24-1 | . | TRBJ2-1 | many
CASSLTGGATDTQYF | TGTGCCAGCAGCTTAACAGGGGGCGCAACAGATACGCAGTATTTT | TRBV11-3 | TRBD1 | TRBJ2-3 | many
CASSQVGRDIEAFF | TGTGCCAGCAGCCAAGTCGGCAGGGATATTGAAGCTTTCTTT | TRBV3-1 | . | TRBJ1-1 | few
CASSQGLVNEQFF | TGTGCCAGCAGCCAGGGACTAGTCAATGAGCAGTTCTTC | TRBV12-3/TRBV12-4 | TRBD2 | TRBJ2-1 | many
CASSRGHLQETQYF | TGTGCCAGCAGCCGAGGACACCTACAAGAGACCCAGTACTTC | TRBV11-2 | . | TRBJ2-5 | medium-sized
CASSPGTVLYEQYF | TGTGCCAGCAGCCCTGGGACAGTTCTCTACGAGCAGTACTTC | TRBV7-2 | TRBD1 | TRBJ2-7 | many
CSGLRDSPLHF | TGCAGCGGCCTCAGGGACTCACCCCTCCACTTT | TRBV29-1 | . | TRBJ1-6 | many
CASTSREGSQPQHF | TGTGCCAGCACGAGCAGGGAGGGAAGTCAGCCCCAGCATTTT | TRBV2 | . | TRBJ1-5 | many
CASSQEPTQIETQYF | TGCGCCAGCAGTCAAGAGCCGACCCAAATAGAGACCCAGTACTTC | TRBV4-1 | . | TRBJ2-5 | many
CASSRTGLDYEQYF | TGTGCCAGCAGCCGAACGGGACTAGATTACGAGCAGTACTTC | TRBV4-2 | TRBD2 | TRBJ2-7 | many
CASSSLAGEETQYF | TGTGCCAGCAGTTCGCTAGCGGGAGAGGAGACCCAGTACTTC | TRBV27 | TRBD2 | TRBJ2-5 | many
CASRGTGNQETQYF | TGTGCCAGCAGGGGGACAGGGAATCAAGAGACCCAGTACTTC | TRBV3-1 | TRBD1 | TRBJ2-5 | many
CASSLFGGMDEQFF | TGTGCCAGCAGCTTGTTTGGCGGGATGGATGAGCAGTTCTTC | TRBV5-4 | . | TRBJ2-1 | many
CATSRGDKLRDTQYF | TGTGCCACCAGCAGAGGAGACAAACTGAGAGATACGCAGTATTTT | TRBV15 | . | TRBJ2-3 | hyperexpanded
CASSEGGAGGYNEQFF | TGTGCCAGCAGTGAAGGAGGAGCGGGGGGCTACAATGAGCAGTTCTTC | TRBV2 | TRBD2 | TRBJ2-1 | .
CASSQISGADTQYF | TGTGCCAGCAGCCAAATCTCCGGCGCAGATACGCAGTATTTT | TRBV16 | . | TRBJ2-3 | .
CSARNRGGEQYF | TGCAGTGCTAGAAATAGGGGGGGCGAGCAGTACTTC | TRBV20-1 | . | TRBJ2-7 | many
CASSIGTSGRARSPGELFF | TGTGCCAGCAGCATTGGGACTAGCGGGAGGGCCCGATCTCCCGGGGAGCTGTTTTTT | TRBV7-8 | TRBD2 | TRBJ2-2 | many
CASSYSIVGRGPGELFF | TGTGCCAGCAGTTACTCGATAGTTGGCAGGGGGCCCGGGGAGCTGTTTTTT | TRBV6-5 | TRBD1 | TRBJ2-2 | .
CASRGEDQPQHF | TGTGCCAGCAGGGGGGAGGATCAGCCCCAGCATTTT | TRBV2 | . | TRBJ1-5 | many
CASSMAAGGTEAFF | TGTGCCAGTAGTATGGCCGCAGGGGGCACTGAAGCTTTCTTT | TRBV19 | TRBD1 | TRBJ1-1 | many
CASKGRPYEQYF | TGTGCCAGCAAGGGGAGACCCTACGAGCAGTACTTC | TRBV2 | . | TRBJ2-7 | many
CSAPFTNGKLFF | TGCAGTGCCCCTTTTACTAATGGAAAACTGTTTTTT | TRBV20-1 | . | TRBJ1-4 | few
CATSDFTGVGKSSGQFF | TGTGCCACCAGTGATTTCACAGGGGTTGGTAAGAGTAGCGGGCAGTTCTTC | TRBV24-1 | . | TRBJ2-1 | many
CSVEDVNAVEAFF | TGCAGCGTTGAAGATGTAAACGCAGTTGAAGCTTTCTTT | TRBV29-1 | . | TRBJ1-1 | medium-sized
CASSGTSGPPLPQFF | TGTGCCAGCAGTGGAACTAGCGGGCCCCCCTTACCCCAGTTCTTC | TRBV2 | TRBD2 | TRBJ2-1 | many
CASSLFWDKPLEQYF | TGCGCCAGCAGCTTGTTCTGGGACAAGCCGCTCGAGCAGTACTTC | TRBV5-1 | . | TRBJ2-7 | many